This T cell receptor (beta chain) was recovered during a study of beta chain features in type 1 diabetes listed by TCRdb under 2018. In terms of the full investigation: Mean age, gender distribution, total cell number and subset yield were not different between patients and healthy donors. A total of about 110,000,000 sorted cells were examined across all samples, and a strong correlation was observed between cell number per subset and RNA yield. In the study, TCRB repertoires of sorted circulating CD4+ T cell subsets from recently diagnosed type 1 diabetes patients were compared with those of matched healthy donors. Naive and central memory subsets were obtained from all 30 or so donors, but regulatory and stem cell-like memory subsets were isolated from only 8 patients and roughly eight healthy donors. The study at large found these results: Naive, central memory and regulatory TCRB repertoires appeared to be more similar among patients than among healthy donors. Type 1 diabetes patients showed a moderate but significant shortening of TCRB CDR3 length in all four CD4+ subsets. Shorter templates might have been favored by PCR, but patient and control samples were amplified and corrected together, so both groups would have been affected equally by any skew. Because cDNA was sequenced instead of genomic DNA, highly expressing activated cells could be over-represented, though the groups showed no difference in activation or CD3 levels. Because small numbers of individuals were included in the HLA sub-analyses, any influence of HLA type on TCRB rearrangement was left unresolved. At VDJ recombination sites, patients with type 1 diabetes made fewer insertions and deleted more nucleotides, a pattern implying thymic rearrangement abnormalities.

The entire isolated RNA was reverse transcribed using the High Capacity cDNA Reverse Transcription Kit, and thus expressed TCRB transcripts were sequenced. Deep immunoSEQ sequencing was applied to naive, central memory and regulatory T cell samples, giving an average of approximately 3.8 million total reads per sample. After sorted cells were lysed in RLT buffer, RNA was extracted with DNase-treated RNeasy Micro or Mini kits, with the choice depending on cell number. To prevent cross-contamination, every cell subset was processed on its own, while patient and healthy donor samples were processed together. The immunoSEQ multiplex PCR was used to amplify TCRB sequences from cDNA, generating 87-bp fragments that spanned the CDR3 region. Sequencing of the amplicons was done on the Illumina HiSeq platform. In the source study's methods: PCR bias was computationally corrected using synthetic template baselines, reads within Hamming distance 2 were collapsed, and singletons that could not be merged were discarded. Reads were aligned to IMGT to assign V, D and J genes, CDR3 length, and insertions or deletions at six rearrangement sites. Within each subset, clonotype counts were normalized to sorted cell number, after which true diversity and Gini coefficients were computed with the tcR R package. The overlap coefficient, calculated on TCRB nucleotide sequences, was used to measure repertoire sharing. Out-of-frame TCRB sequences from naive cells were analyzed as a proxy for the pre-selection repertoire. The source is immuneACCESS, and TCRdb retained only in-frame sequences with V and J called. Part of the clones is not carried over; for the studies checked, unresolved V genes explain less than half of this, and the remainder is unexplained. V and J calls and clone size come straight from that table; D and trimming were deduced from the DNA. The sample profile shows hundreds of thousands of clones; roughly 13% of them were found once. The leading ten clones occupy about 0.02% of the sample.

Each donor gave one peripheral blood draw, averaging approximately 120 mL, which was collected into heparinised tubes. A BD FACSAria II and a panel including CD45RO, CCR7, CD25, CD127, CD95 and CD27 were used to sort naive, central memory, regulatory and stem cell-like memory CD4+ T cells. Every sorted population had a purity above 95%. Right away, PBMCs were isolated by Lymphoprep density gradient centrifugation and were stained directly, with no culture step. So that batch effects would be minimized, each experiment stained and sorted samples in pairs, pairing one healthy donor with one patient. The CDR1 and CDR2 encoded by the germline V gene are SGHRS and YFSETQ. Spanning cysteine to phenylalanine, the CDR3 consists of 16 amino acids. CDR3 DNA only is kept here, 48 bases in frame from base 1. Trimming removed 0 bases from V and 0 bases from J, leaving 11 bases between the germline ends. Comments on this clone: Which antigen it targets is not known. Per-base qualities were not stored, and no clone one base away is much larger.

Sequenced sample: naive CD4+ T cells from blood. In the paper's terms, the cell subset or site label means: true naive CD4+ T cells. This TCR was recovered from a man aged 18 to 29 with type 1 diabetes. Recombination linked TRBV5-1 to TRBJ2-3; a weak D assignment points to TRBD2 (6 bases agree). Read as DNA, the sequence is TGCGCCAGCAGCTTGGCCTCGGGGACTAGCACAGATACGCAGTATTTT. Its coded protein is CASSLASGTSTDTQYF.